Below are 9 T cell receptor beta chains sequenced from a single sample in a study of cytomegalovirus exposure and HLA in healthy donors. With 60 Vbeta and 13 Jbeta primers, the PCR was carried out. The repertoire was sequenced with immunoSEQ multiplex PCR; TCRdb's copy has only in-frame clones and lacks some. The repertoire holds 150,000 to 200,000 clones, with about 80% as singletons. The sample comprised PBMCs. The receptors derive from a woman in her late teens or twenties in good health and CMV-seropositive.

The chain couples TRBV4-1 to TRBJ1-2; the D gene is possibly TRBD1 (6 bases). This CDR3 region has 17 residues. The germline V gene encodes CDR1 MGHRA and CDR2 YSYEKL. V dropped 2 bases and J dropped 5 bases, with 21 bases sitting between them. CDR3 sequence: CASSQYSPGQASYGYTF. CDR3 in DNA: TGCGCCAGCAGCCAATACTCTCCGGGACAAGCATCTTATGGCTACACCTTC.

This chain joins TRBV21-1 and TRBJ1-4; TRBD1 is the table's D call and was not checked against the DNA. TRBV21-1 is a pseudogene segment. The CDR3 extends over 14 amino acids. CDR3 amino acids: CASARGAQCEKLFF. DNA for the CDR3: TGTGCCAGCGCTAGGGGTGCACAATGTGAAAAACTGTTTTTT.

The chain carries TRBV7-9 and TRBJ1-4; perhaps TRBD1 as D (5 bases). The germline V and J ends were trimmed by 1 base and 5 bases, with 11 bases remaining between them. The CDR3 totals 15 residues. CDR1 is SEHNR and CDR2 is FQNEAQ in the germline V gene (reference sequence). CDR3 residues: CASSLVRRGNEKLFF. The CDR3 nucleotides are TGTGCCAGCAGCTTAGTACGGAGGGGAAATGAAAAACTGTTTTTT.

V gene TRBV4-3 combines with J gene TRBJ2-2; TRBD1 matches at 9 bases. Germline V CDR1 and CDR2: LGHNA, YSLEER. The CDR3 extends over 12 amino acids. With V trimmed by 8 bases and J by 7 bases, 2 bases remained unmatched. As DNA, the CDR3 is TGCGCCAGCGGGACAGGGAACGGGGAGCTGTTTTTT. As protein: CASGTGNGELFF.

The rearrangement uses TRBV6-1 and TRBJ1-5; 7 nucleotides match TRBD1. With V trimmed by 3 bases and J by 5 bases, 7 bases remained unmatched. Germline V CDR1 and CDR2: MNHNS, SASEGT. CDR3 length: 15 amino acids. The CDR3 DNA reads TGTGCCAGCAGTGATCAACAGGGGCGCCATCAGCCCCAGCATTTT. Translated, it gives CASSDQQGRHQPQHF.

CDR3: CATSRVLAGQNEQFF. The CDR3 nucleotides read TGTGCCACCAGCAGAGTGCTAGCGGGCCAAAATGAGCAGTTCTTC. V is TRBV15 and J is TRBJ2-1; 8 bases line up with TRBD2. Unmatched junction bases numbered 6, after V lost 1 base and J lost 7 bases. The CDR3 has 15 residues. Per germline, CDR1 LNHNV and CDR2 YYDKDF (reference sequence).

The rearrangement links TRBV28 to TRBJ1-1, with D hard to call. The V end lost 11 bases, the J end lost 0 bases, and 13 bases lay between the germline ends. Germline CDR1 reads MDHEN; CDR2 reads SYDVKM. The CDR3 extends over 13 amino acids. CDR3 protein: CAGADGMNTEAFF. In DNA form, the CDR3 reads TGTGCCGGAGCCGACGGGATGAACACTGAAGCTTTCTTT.

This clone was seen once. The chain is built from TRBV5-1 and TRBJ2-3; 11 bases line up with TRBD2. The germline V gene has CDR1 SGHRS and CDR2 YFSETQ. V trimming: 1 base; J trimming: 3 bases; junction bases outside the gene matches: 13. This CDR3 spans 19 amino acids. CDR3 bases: TGCGCCAGCAGCTTGCTTTCCGGGACTAGCGGATTTACGACAGATACGCAGTATTTT. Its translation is CASSLLSGTSGFTTDTQYF.

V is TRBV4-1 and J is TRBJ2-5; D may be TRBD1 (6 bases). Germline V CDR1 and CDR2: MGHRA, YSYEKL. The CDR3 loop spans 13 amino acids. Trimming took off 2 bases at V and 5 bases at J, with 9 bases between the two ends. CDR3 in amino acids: CASSQIRGETQYF. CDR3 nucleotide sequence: TGCGCCAGCAGCCAAATAAGGGGGGAGACCCAGTACTTC.